This is a list of T cell receptor beta chains from one sample in a study of blood T cell repertoires in COVID-19. TCRdb's copy holds only in-frame clones and misses some; the assay was immunoSEQ multiplex PCR. In the table there are about 160,000 clones, approximately 79% of which are singletons. Sequencing was done on a sample of peripheral blood. The receptors come from a woman aged 55-70 years with COVID-19, enrolled during active disease. CDR3s include the opening cysteine and the closing phenylalanine or tryptophan. The order of the fields is D gene, V gene, J gene, clone size, CDR3 DNA, CDR3 protein. A D gene is named only where the DNA matches it firmly. The size of a clone is reported for some rows only, either as once, few or many, or as a class for expanded clones.

d_call: -; v_call: TRBV28; j_call: TRBJ2-2; clone_size: once; cdr3_nt: TGTGCCAGCAGTTTTCGGGAGTCACGTCGTGCCGGGGAGCTGTTTTTT; cdr3_aa: CASSFRESRRAGELFF
d_call: TRBD2; v_call: TRBV5-5; j_call: TRBJ2-1; clone_size: -; cdr3_nt: TGTGCCAGCAGCCTAAGCGGGAAACCTTACAATGAGCAGTTCTTC; cdr3_aa: CASSLSGKPYNEQFF
d_call: TRBD1; v_call: TRBV24-1; j_call: TRBJ2-2; clone_size: once; cdr3_nt: TGTGCCACCAGATCCCGACAGGGAAGCGCCGGGGAGCTGTTTTTT; cdr3_aa: CATRSRQGSAGELFF
d_call: -; v_call: TRBV30; j_call: TRBJ2-7; clone_size: -; cdr3_nt: TGTGCCTGGAGTTCCCTGACGGGAGTAGGCTACGAGCAGTACTTC; cdr3_aa: CAWSSLTGVGYEQYF
d_call: TRBD2; v_call: TRBV7-6; j_call: TRBJ2-2; clone_size: -; cdr3_nt: TGTGCCAGCAGCTTAGCGCCAGCGGGAGGGCCGGACACCGGGGAGCTGTTTTTT; cdr3_aa: CASSLAPAGGPDTGELFF
d_call: -; v_call: TRBV30; j_call: TRBJ2-2; clone_size: -; cdr3_nt: TGTGCCTGGAGTGTACGGGGTCGGGTGAACACCGGGGAGCTGTTTTTT; cdr3_aa: CAWSVRGRVNTGELFF
d_call: -; v_call: TRBV27; j_call: TRBJ2-6; clone_size: -; cdr3_nt: TGTGCCAGCAGTAGGAAAGTCCAAGGGAGCTCTGGGGCCAACGTCCTGACTTTC; cdr3_aa: CASSRKVQGSSGANVLTF
d_call: -; v_call: TRBV9; j_call: TRBJ2-1; clone_size: -; cdr3_nt: TGTGCCAGCAGCGCGGAGCTAGCGAAGAATGAGCAGTTCTTC; cdr3_aa: CASSAELAKNEQFF
d_call: -; v_call: TRBV7-3; j_call: TRBJ2-1; clone_size: -; cdr3_nt: TGTGCCAGCAGCCCCATGAGCTCCTACAATGAGCAGTTCTTC; cdr3_aa: CASSPMSSYNEQFF
d_call: TRBD2; v_call: TRBV29-1; j_call: TRBJ2-5; clone_size: -; cdr3_nt: TGCAGCGCGACTAGCGGGGGGGTTCAGGAGACCCAGTACTTC; cdr3_aa: CSATSGGVQETQYF
d_call: -; v_call: TRBV15; j_call: TRBJ2-7; clone_size: -; cdr3_nt: TGTGCCACCAGGGGGCCACTCTACGAGCAGTACTTC; cdr3_aa: CATRGPLYEQYF
d_call: -; v_call: TRBV6-6; j_call: TRBJ1-5; clone_size: -; cdr3_nt: TGTGCCAGCAGACATCCGGGACTTGACAATCAGCCCCAGCATTTT; cdr3_aa: CASRHPGLDNQPQHF
d_call: -; v_call: TRBV6-2/TRBV6-3; j_call: TRBJ2-7; clone_size: -; cdr3_nt: TGTGCCAGCAGTTACCCCCTCTCCTACGAGCAGTACTTC; cdr3_aa: CASSYPLSYEQYF
d_call: -; v_call: TRBV7-3; j_call: TRBJ2-6; clone_size: -; cdr3_nt: TGTGCCAGCAGCTTAAACTCCCCGGGTTCTGGGGCCAACGTCCTGACTTTC; cdr3_aa: CASSLNSPGSGANVLTF
d_call: -; v_call: TRBV28; j_call: TRBJ2-7; clone_size: -; cdr3_nt: TGTGCCAGCAGGTATCAAACAGGGATCTACGAGCAGTACTTC; cdr3_aa: CASRYQTGIYEQYF